This paragraph reports one TCR beta chain. The antigen is unknown. A read error may produce the germline difference seen at one junction end. Per germline, CDR1 SSHAT and CDR2 FNYEAQ (reference sequence). The CDR3 is 14 residues long. TCRdb's copy holds only in-frame clones and misses some; the assay was immunoSEQ multiplex PCR. The repertoire holds about 48,000 clones, 70% to 80% seen once, with less than 2% in the top ten. Cycle 7 day 1, cycle 4 day 1, and baseline were the timepoints at which blood was sampled. The data were obtained in a study of OX40 agonist ivuxolimab in advanced cancers. Overall study context: Patients received ivuxolimab, an agonistic anti-OX40 (CD134) antibody. Study results and limitations: In the 0.1 to 3.0 mg/kg range, CD4+ and CD8+ blood T cells had expanded clonally by week 6.

The sample consisted of CD4+ or CD8+ T cells sorted from blood, taken in a trial of the OX40 agonist ivuxolimab. The gene calls are TRBV7-7 and TRBJ2-3, with 12 bases fitting TRBD2. This TCR was recovered from an adult with an advanced solid tumor such as melanoma, head and neck, liver or kidney cancer. CDR3 protein: CASSPGLAGDTQYF. In DNA form, the CDR3 reads TGTGCTAGCAGCCCGGGACTAGCGGGAGATACGCAGTATTTT.